The T cell receptor (beta chain) described here comes from a study of T cells in Graves' hyperthyroidism and ophthalmopathy. TCR beta CDR3 region amplification was performed from RNA transcripts. First-round RT-PCR targeting the TCR CDR3 was performed with the HTBI primer set. TCRdb re-called the multiplex PCR reads through MiXCR, storing one row per CDR3 protein. This table holds approximately 270,000 distinct CDR3 sequences, just over 14% found once. Germline V CDR1 and CDR2: MNHEY, SVGAGI. This CDR3 region has 14 residues. V was shortened by 3 bases and J by 1 base, with 9 bases between the two germline ends.

Material: blood. This receptor was taken from a woman in her thirties or forties with Graves' hyperthyroidism that later progressed to Graves' ophthalmopathy. The rearrangement joins TRBV6-5 to TRBJ1-1; D is ambiguous. The CDR3 DNA reads TGTGCCAGCAGTTATGTTCTGGGGAACACTGAAGCTTTCTTT. It codes for CASSYVLGNTEAFF.